This paragraph reports one T cell receptor beta chain. In this sample, this clonotype turned up many times. The target of this receptor is not known. Base-call qualities are not available, and no considerably larger clone is one nucleotide away. The sample belongs to a study of T cells in Graves' hyperthyroidism and ophthalmopathy (dated 2019 in TCRdb). Broadly, across the study: Peripheral blood was collected at initial diagnosis, before any treatment. A discovery cohort of roughly 100 patients, about 40 with Graves' ophthalmopathy and over 55 with stable Graves' hyperthyroidism, was used to find distinguishing TCR V-J signatures. Whether ophthalmopathy could be predicted prospectively was tested in an independent validation cohort made up of about 20 hyperthyroidism patients plus 17 patients who later progressed to ophthalmopathy. The 100 or so discovery patients were divided at random into training and test sets in a 7:3 ratio. The study also compared thyroid tissue and blood T-cell repertoires from five or six Graves' hyperthyroidism patients. Following sampling, methimazole starting at 30 mg daily was given to hyperthyroidism patients, and high-dose intravenous methylprednisolone was given to ophthalmopathy patients. The paper reports TCR Vbeta CDR3 sequencing of about 140 peripheral blood samples: 43 ophthalmopathy, 75 to 80 hyperthyroidism and approximately 17 progressor patients. Results and caveats for the whole study, not just this receptor: Ophthalmopathy was separated from stable hyperthyroidism by a 13 V-J signature model, with approximately 90% sensitivity and about 84% specificity obtained in cross-validation and 80%/75% obtained in testing. Sample size was not statistically predetermined, and investigators were not blinded to group allocation. Blood samples also contained most of the expanded thyroid clonotypes (frequency above 0.001), which suggests that blood repertoires may reflect thyroid immune responses. During validation, the model predicted progression to ophthalmopathy a median of approximately 7 months ahead of onset, with almost 71% sensitivity and more than 72% specificity.

The TCR beta CDR3 regions were amplified from RNA transcripts. For the first round of RT-PCR on the TCR CDR3, the HTBI primer set was used together with the Qiagen OneStep RT-PCR kit. Libraries were constructed in a second round of multiplex PCR, after which size selection and purification were carried out. The libraries were sequenced on an Illumina HiSeq2000 using paired-end 100 bp reads. For the original study's pipeline: Raw data were processed with SOAPnuke, discarding reads with adapters, uncalled bases, mean Phred below 15, or no exact constant-primer or identifier match. COPE v1.2.5 was used to merge the high-quality paired reads, and each unique nucleotide sequence was defined as a clonotype. MiTCR v1.1 was used to align clonotypes to the IMGT TRBV, TRBD and TRBJ reference segments. Only V-J combinations with frequency above 0.0001, covering about 99% of repertoires, were analysed. A TCS score was defined as the ratio between F50 (clonal expansion) and ExV (chaos), using BLOSUM62-based TCRdist between CDR3 peptides within each V-J. Welch's t-statistics and random forest reduced around 550 V-J features to 13, which were used in a naive Bayes classifier (R e1071). TCRdb ran its own pipeline on the public reads, namely fastp trimming at Q25 and MiXCR clone calling, and kept in-frame beta chains. CDR3 protein duplicates are merged, each entry listing the most common genes and DNA. The V and J calls reflect TCRdb's pipeline rather than the authors' work. Here the sample has hundreds of thousands of distinct CDR3 sequences; 12% to 15% occur a single time. About 9.4% of the sample goes to the ten largest clones.

Graves' hyperthyroidism was defined as stable when no progression to ophthalmopathy occurred over 18 months of follow-up. The hyperthyroidism patients were between 18 and 65 years old and newly diagnosed, with a disease duration of less than 2 months. The study excluded patients with uncontrolled infections, other autoimmune diseases, pregnancy or lactation. Diagnoses relied on clinical symptoms, serum thyroxine and TRAb, thyroid ultrasound and orbital computed tomography. PBMCs were separated from roughly 10 ml of fresh peripheral blood using Ficoll-Paque density gradient centrifugation. Trizol reagent was used to extract total RNA, and RNA quality was then checked on an Agilent 2100 Bioanalyzer. The germline ends are 10 bases apart after V is trimmed by 5 bases and J by 3 bases. The CDR3 measures 13 amino acids from cysteine to phenylalanine. Only CDR3 DNA is held: 39 bases, read in frame from base 1.

The receptor was derived from a woman aged 18-29 years with Graves' hyperthyroidism. Sequenced: blood. The chain is encoded by TRBV12-3 or TRBV12-4 joined to TRBJ2-5; TRBD2 might be the D gene, on 6 matching bases. The CDR3 amino acid sequence is: CASSGTREETQYF. The sequenced DNA is TGTGCCAGCAGTGGGACTCGTGAAGAGACCCAGTACTTC.